This entry lists 10 T cell receptor beta chains sequenced from one sample in a study of glioma-infiltrating T cells. The iRepertoire nested amplicon-rescue multiplex PCR amplified TCR alpha and beta CDR3s from RNA. A single record per CDR3 protein comes from TCRdb applying MiXCR to the multiplex PCR reads. The top ten clones hold around a third of a sample with some 3,400 distinct CDR3 sequences, 80% to 90% of them seen once. The specimen sequenced was glioma tissue, nonneoplastic brain tissue, or PBMCs (not recorded which). Receptors originate from a human donor with low-grade glioma or glioblastoma, undergoing nonglioma brain surgery, or in good health (not recorded which).

A word on this clonotype: The library was designed around alpha chains, so this beta chain is a stray read whose abundance carries little weight. CDR3 protein: CASSPHGGQLTEAFF. CDR3 coding DNA: TGTGCCAGCAGTCCCCATGGAGGGCAGCTCACTGAAGCTTTCTTT. This chain links TRBV6-5 with TRBJ1-1, with no clear D. There are 15 residues in the CDR3. Trimming pared 5 bases from V and 4 bases from J, leaving 17 bases between. In germline, CDR1 is MNHEY, CDR2 SVGAGI.

Of note for this clonotype: The junction departs from germline at one end; a sequencing error may be responsible. This beta chain is an off-target read within a library intended for alpha chains, so its frequency means little. The CDR3 sequence: CGASTGTTATDTQYF. The CDR3 bases are TGCGGTGCTAGCACCGGGACTACCGCCACAGATACGCAGTATTTT. This chain connects TRBV20-1 to TRBJ2-3, with 7 positions matching TRBD2. CDR1 DFQATT and CDR2 SNEGSKA come from the germline V gene (reference sequence). The CDR3 consists of 15 residues.

About this clonotype: At one end, the junction sequence differs from germline, possibly due to a read error. This beta chain turned up in a library designed for alpha chains; as an off-target read, its abundance says little. This chain links TRBV28 with TRBJ2-3; weak D call: TRBD1 (6 bases). This CDR3 region has 12 residues. Germline CDR1 and CDR2: MDHEN and SYDVKM. The DNA for the CDR3 is TGTGCCAGCAGTGCAGGGGTAGATAGGCAGTATTTT. It yields the protein CASSAGVDRQYF.

As regards this clonotype: The junction differs from germline at one of its ends, possibly a read error. For a library built for alpha chains, this beta chain is a stray read; little rests on its size. V is TRBV6-6 and J is TRBJ2-5; 8 bases are a match to TRBD2. The germline V gene encodes CDR1 MNHNY and CDR2 SVGAGI (reference sequence). The length of the CDR3 is 13 residues. The CDR3, as DNA: TGCGCCAGCCAAACTAGCGGACAAGAGACCCAGTACTTC. Its protein product is CASQTSGQETQYF.

A word on this clonotype: At one boundary the junction diverges from the germline segment, which might be a read error. A library prepared for alpha chains yielded this beta chain as an off-target read; its size is of little meaning. This chain uses TRBV4-1 with TRBJ2-1; the D is unclear. The CDR3 runs to 13 residues. Germline V CDR1 and CDR2: MGHRA, YSYEKL. Written as DNA, the CDR3 is TGTGCCAGCAGCTTTGACCGGCAGGTTGAGCAGTTCTTC. This sequence encodes CASSFDRQVEQFF.

This clonotype was seen a single time. This beta chain appears as a stray read in a library generated for alpha chains; its size is not informative. This chain connects TRBV6-4 to TRBJ2-1; TRBD2 aligns across 12 bases. This CDR3 spans 14 amino acids. Germline values: CDR1 MRHNA, CDR2 SNTAGT. Trimming removed 3 bases from V and 10 bases from J; junction bases left unmatched: 4. CDR3 loop: CASSDTSGGPEQFF. The CDR3 DNA reads TGTGCCAGCAGTGATACTAGCGGGGGGCCCGAGCAGTTCTTC.

Note on this clonotype: Within a library made for alpha chains, this beta chain is off target, and its count is uninformative. The V and J genes are TRBV7-2 and TRBJ2-5; D is tentatively TRBD1 or TRBD2 (5 bases each). The CDR3 consists of 13 residues. Looked up from germline, CDR1 is SGHTA and CDR2 is FQGNSA. The germline V and J ends were trimmed by 5 bases and 2 bases, with 9 bases remaining between them. The CDR3: CASSGDRQETQYF. As DNA, the CDR3 is TGTGCCAGCAGCGGGGACCGACAAGAGACCCAGTACTTC.

Concerning this clonotype: At one boundary the junction diverges from the germline segment, which might be a read error. This beta chain is an unintended read in a library built for alpha chains; its size means little. CDR3 in amino acids: CASSYLVQGPNEQFF. DNA of the CDR3: TGTGCCAGCAGTTATCTGGTACAGGGTCCGAATGAGCAGTTCTTC. This chain joins TRBV10-2 and TRBJ2-7, with a weak D call TRBD1 (6 bases). The DNA end favors TRBJ2-1, so the J call may be wrong. There are 15 residues in the CDR3. Germline V lookup: CDR1 WSHSY, CDR2 SAAADI.

Regarding this clonotype: For a library built for alpha chains, this beta chain is a stray read; little rests on its size. V and J are TRBV25-1 and TRBJ1-2; 10 nucleotides line up with TRBD1. With 4 bases clipped from V and 5 bases from J, the junction kept 7 bases outside the gene matches. Germline assignment: CDR1 MGHDK and CDR2 SYGVNS. The CDR3 contains 15 residues. The CDR3 DNA follows: TGTGCCAGCAGTGGACCGGGACAGGGGACTTATGGCTACACCTTC. Translation: CASSGPGQGTYGYTF.

Note on this clonotype: Because the library targeted alpha chains, this beta chain is an off-target read whose size means little. V usage is TRBV6-1 and J usage is TRBJ2-7, with D perhaps matching TRBD1 (5 bases). Trimming pared 7 bases from V and 2 bases from J, leaving 12 bases between. This CDR3 spans 13 amino acids. Germline values: CDR1 MNHNS, CDR2 SASEGT. The CDR3 sequence is CASNPTGTYEQYF. CDR3 DNA: TGTGCCAGCAATCCTACAGGCACCTACGAGCAGTACTTC.